This entry lists 10 T cell receptor beta chains sequenced from one sample in a study of shared clonotypes between healthy human individuals. Naive-designated CD8 cells lacked CD45RO, were positively enriched for CCR7, and omitted terminally differentiated effector memory CD45RA+ cells. Libraries were prepared by immunoSEQ multiplex PCR; TCRdb keeps only in-frame clonotypes and omits some of them. The profile shows about 2.1 million clones, about 94% of them singletons. Material for sequencing was naive CD8+ T cells from PBMCs. Every receptor here comes from a man younger than 35 in good health. Some clones in this sample may be carry-over from other donors' samples.

Of note for this clone: Other DNA sequences in the same sample also yield this CDR3. The chain uses TRBV18 and TRBJ2-7, with TRBD2 identical over 9 bases. V shed 3 bases, J shed 3 bases, and the junction held 3 bases outside the gene matches. The CDR3 sequence is 14 residues long. Looked up from germline, CDR1 is KGHSH and CDR2 is LQKENI. CDR3 DNA sequence: TGTGCCAGCTCACCTACTAGCGGGTTCTACGAGCAGTACTTC. This codes for CASSPTSGFYEQYF.

The chain couples TRBV10-3 to TRBJ1-1; the D gene is possibly TRBD1 (6 bases). The CDR3 runs to 14 residues. Germline V gene sequence: CDR1 ENHRY, CDR2 SYGVKD. Trimming shortened V by 7 bases and J by 0 bases, and 12 bases separated the two germline ends. Here the CDR3 reads CAIKWGHLNTEAFF. The CDR3 region has the DNA TGTGCCATCAAGTGGGGGCACCTGAACACTGAAGCTTTCTTT.

The chain links TRBV18 to TRBJ2-1, with D unresolved. CDR3 length equals 13 residues. The ends were cut back, 2 bases at V and 5 bases at J, with 7 bases in the middle. The V gene's germline CDR1 is KGHSH and CDR2 LQKENI. The CDR3 protein is CASSPSSNNEQFF. The CDR3 DNA reads as TGTGCCAGCTCACCATCCAGTAACAATGAGCAGTTCTTC.

The chain links TRBV13 to TRBJ2-7; no definite D call. CDR3 size: 14 residues. Germline-derived CDR1 and CDR2 are PRHDT and FYEKMQ (reference sequence). V lost 1 base and J 4 bases, leaving 11 bases between the germline ends. CDR3 in amino acids: CASSLVGLPYEQYF. The CDR3 DNA reads TGTGCCAGCAGCTTAGTGGGGTTGCCATACGAGCAGTACTTC. The whole variable domain, filled in from reference TRBV13 and TRBJ2-7, reads AAGVIQSPRHLIKEKRETATLKCYPIPRHDTVYWYQQGPGQDPQFLISFYEKMQSDKGSIPDRFSAQQFSDYHSELNMSSLELGDSALYFCASSLVGLPYEQYFGPGTRLTVT.

In regard to this clone: This sample includes further DNA sequences coding for the same CDR3. CDR3 DNA: TGTGCCAGCAGCACCGGACAGGGGGTTAATGAAAAACTGTTTTTT. Protein product: CASSTGQGVNEKLFF. This chain links TRBV7-9 with TRBJ1-4, with TRBD1 identical over 10 bases. Trimming removed 5 bases from V and 4 bases from J; junction bases left unmatched: 4. The length of the CDR3 is 15 residues. Germline V gene sequence: CDR1 SEHNR, CDR2 FQNEAQ (reference sequence).

The chain recombines TRBV5-4 with TRBJ2-1; no definite D call. The germline V and J ends were trimmed by 4 bases and 4 bases, with 6 bases remaining between them. The germline CDR1 and CDR2 sequences are SGHNT and YYREEE (reference sequence). The CDR3 sequence is 12 residues long. In nucleotides, the CDR3 is TGTGCCAGCAGCCGTGAGTACAATGAGCAGTTCTTC. Protein: CASSREYNEQFF.

The rearrangement joins TRBV27 to TRBJ2-7, with TRBD2 matching 11 bases. Germline CDR1 is MNHEY and CDR2 is SMNVEV (reference sequence). The CDR3 is 16 amino acids. The V and J ends lost 6 bases and 2 bases, in that order; junction bases with no gene match: 9. CDR3 in amino acids: CASSSLAGGPAYEQYF. Written as DNA, the CDR3 is TGTGCCAGCAGCTCCCTAGCGGGAGGACCAGCCTACGAGCAGTACTTC.

CDR3 nucleotide sequence: TGTGCCAGCAGCGGGCACGCGTCACAAGAGACCCAGTACTTC. Its protein product is CASSGHASQETQYF. The gene calls are TRBV11-2 and TRBJ2-5; D not resolved. V was cut by 5 bases and J by 2 bases, with 12 bases left in between. CDR3 length: 14 amino acids. Germline CDR1 SGHAT, CDR2 FQNNGV.

This clone was recorded a few times. The gene calls are TRBV30 and TRBJ1-5; D is possibly TRBD1 (5 bases). CDR1 GTSNPN and CDR2 SVGIG come from the germline V gene (reference sequence). V dropped 0 bases and J dropped 7 bases, with 16 bases sitting between them. The CDR3 extends over 15 amino acids. CDR3 sequence: CAWSVRGTGDQPQHF. CDR3 nucleotide sequence: TGTGCCTGGAGTGTACGGGGGACGGGGGACCAGCCCCAGCATTTT.

The chain has TRBV7-9 and TRBJ2-3, with D perhaps TRBD2 (6 bases). Germline V gene lookup returns CDR1 SEHNR and CDR2 FQNEAQ (reference sequence). Trimming took 3 bases from V and 5 from J, leaving 9 bases between them. This CDR3 is 13 amino acids long. This CDR3 reads CASSLASVDTQYF. CDR3 nucleotide sequence: TGTGCCAGCAGCTTGGCTAGCGTAGATACGCAGTATTTT.